This T cell receptor beta chain was sequenced during a study of control samples from healthy donors and cancer patients. Clones were sequenced by immunoSEQ multiplex PCR, and TCRdb holds only the in-frame ones, with some missing. The sample lists tens of thousands of clones, about 90% occurring once. Sequencing input: PBMCs. The clonotype was recovered from a woman aged 55 to 70 with head and neck cancer.

CDR3 residues: CASSESGSRSDTQYF. The CDR3 DNA reads TGTGCCAGCAGTGAATCCGGGTCGCGTTCCGATACGCAGTATTTT. The chain employs TRBV6-1 and TRBJ2-3; D gene ambiguous. The V gene's germline CDR1 is MNHNS and CDR2 SASEGT. The CDR3 covers 15 residues. The germline V and J ends were trimmed by 2 bases and 6 bases, with 15 bases remaining between them.